These 18 T cell receptor beta chains were all obtained from the same sample, sequenced in a study of T-cell memory formation after mild COVID-19. MiXCR, applied by TCRdb to the 5' RACE reads, yields one record per CDR3 protein. Of some 350,000 distinct CDR3 sequences detected, approximately 15% appear once; the ten largest clones hold 20% to 25%. The specimen sequenced was PBMCs or a T cell subset sorted from them (not recorded which). The source is a man between 18 and 29 years old who had mild COVID-19 (a few samples of this study predate the infection). Cell type and time point are not known.

This clonotype has more than one count but fewer than ten. This chain links TRBV4-3 with TRBJ2-7, with 8 bases aligning to TRBD1. Germline assignment: CDR1 LGHNA and CDR2 YSLEER. This CDR3 has 15 amino acids. The V segment lost 3 bases and the J segment 3 bases; nucleotides outside the gene matches: 7. This chain's CDR3 is CASSQTRDRFYEQYF. In DNA, the CDR3 is TGCGCCAGCAGCCAGACCCGGGACAGGTTCTACGAGCAGTACTTC.

This chain links TRBV12-3 or TRBV12-4 with TRBJ1-2; no definite D call. Between the trimmed V and J ends, which lost 7 bases and 8 bases, there was a span of 17 bases. The CDR3 covers 13 residues. Written as DNA, the CDR3 is TGTGCCAGCACCACGCGGGGAGCTTTAGGCTACACCTTC. Amino acid sequence: CASTTRGALGYTF.

V usage is TRBV20-1 and J usage is TRBJ1-5; 8 bases align to TRBD1. J lost 2 bases, V lost 0 bases, and 9 bases had no gene match. This CDR3 is built from 17 residues. Germline V lookup: CDR1 DFQATT, CDR2 SNEGSKA (reference sequence). The CDR3 DNA reads TGCAGTGCTAGAGATCATGACAGGGGTTTCGGCAATCAGCCCCAGCATTTT. It translates to CSARDHDRGFGNQPQHF.

This clonotype has just a few counts. This chain uses TRBV4-1 with TRBJ2-1, with TRBD2 matching over 11 bases. The CDR3 totals 15 residues. From germline, CDR1 is MGHRA and CDR2 YSYEKL. With 5 bases clipped from V and 9 bases from J, the junction kept 9 bases outside the gene matches. The CDR3 here is CASSGPSGGLFEQFF. The DNA of the CDR3 is TGCGCCAGCAGCGGACCTAGCGGGGGGCTCTTTGAGCAGTTCTTC.

This chain joins TRBV3-1 and TRBJ2-5; D call uncertain. V was pared by 4 bases and J by 5 bases, with 17 bases between. Germline V gene sequence: CDR1 LGHDT, CDR2 YNNKEL (reference sequence). CDR3 length equals 15 residues. CDR3 nucleotides: TGTGCCAGCAGCCGCAAAGGAGTACCCCGGGAGACCCAGTACTTC. Amino acids: CASSRKGVPRETQYF.

This clonotype occurred a few times. The CDR3 sequence: CASRSGSPEQYF. For the CDR3, the DNA is TGTGCCAGCCGCTCGGGGAGCCCCGAGCAGTACTTC. The chain links TRBV12-3 or TRBV12-4 to TRBJ2-7, with a weak D call TRBD2 (5 bases). The CDR3 covers 12 residues. Trimming cost V 8 bases and J 6 bases, with 14 bases left between them.

CDR3 sequence: CASRAQGVFNTEAFF. CDR3 bases: TGTGCCAGCAGAGCACAGGGGGTTTTTAACACTGAAGCTTTCTTT. V is TRBV6-1 and J is TRBJ1-1; TRBD1 matches at 8 bases. CDR1 is MNHNS, CDR2 SASEGT, per germline. The J segment lost 2 bases and the V segment lost 6 bases, leaving 8 bases of the junction unmatched. The CDR3 is made up of 15 amino acids.

The chain uses TRBV6-4 and TRBJ2-3, with 8 positions matching TRBD1. Germline V CDR1 and CDR2: MRHNA, SNTAGT. The CDR3 contains 14 residues. The trim removed 3 bases at V and 5 bases at J, leaving 4 bases unmatched. The CDR3 loop reads CASSETGVGDTQYF. The CDR3 coding sequence is TGTGCCAGCAGTGAGACAGGGGTCGGAGATACGCAGTATTTT.

This clonotype was counted only a few times. V usage is TRBV6-4 and J usage is TRBJ2-1, with D possibly TRBD1 on 6 matching bases. CDR1 is MRHNA, CDR2 SNTAGT, per germline. CDR3 length: 15 residues. Deletions cut 3 bases from V and 8 bases from J, with 17 bases between. The DNA of the CDR3 is TGTGCCAGCAGTGAGGCCACAGGGTTTATTTATGAGCAGTTCTTC. Residues: CASSEATGFIYEQFF.

Only a few counts were recorded for this clonotype. J is TRBJ2-3 and V is TRBV12-3 or TRBV12-4; TRBD2 agrees at 12 bases. V lost 2 bases and J lost 3; bases outside the gene matches: 9. The CDR3 runs to 18 residues. For the CDR3, the DNA is TGTGCCAGCAGTTTAAGGACTAGCGGGGTCCCCCGGACAGATACGCAGTATTTT. This translates into CASSLRTSGVPRTDTQYF.

The rearrangement uses TRBV2 and TRBJ2-1, with 7 bases fitting TRBD1. After removal of 5 bases from V and 0 bases from J, the junction contained 7 bases not matched to a gene. This CDR3 is built from 16 residues. Germline V CDR1 and CDR2: SNHLY, FYNNEI. For the CDR3, the DNA is TGTGCCAGCAGTTCCTACAGGGGAAACTCCTACAATGAGCAGTTCTTC. This sequence encodes CASSSYRGNSYNEQFF.

The V call is TRBV28, the J call TRBJ2-1; 10 nucleotides match TRBD1. The trim removed 6 bases at V and 8 bases at J, leaving 10 bases unmatched. Germline V CDR1 and CDR2: MDHEN, SYDVKM. The CDR3 is 15 amino acids. The CDR3 loop reads CASREGQGVWDEQFF. The CDR3 coding sequence is TGTGCCAGCAGGGAAGGACAGGGGGTTTGGGATGAGCAGTTCTTC. Full variable domain (rest looked up from reference TRBV28 and TRBJ2-1): DVKVTQSSRYLVKRTGEKVFLECVQDMDHENMFWYRQDPGLGLRLIYFSYDVKMKEKGDIPEGYSVSREKKERFSLILESASTNQTSMYLCASREGQGVWDEQFFGPGTRLTVL.

This clonotype was observed a few times. The chain employs TRBV6-5 and TRBJ2-7; 7 nucleotides align to TRBD2. The CDR3 sequence is 15 residues long. Germline V gene lookup returns CDR1 MNHEY and CDR2 SVGAGI. Trimming cost V 4 bases and J 5 bases; bases outside gene matches: 11. The chain's CDR3 is CASSFGLSREDEQYF. The DNA for the CDR3 is TGTGCCAGCAGTTTCGGACTTTCCCGGGAGGACGAGCAGTACTTC.

This clonotype was seen only a few times. The chain has TRBV4-2 and TRBJ2-7; TRBD1 aligns across 8 bases. This CDR3 spans 15 amino acids. CDR1 and CDR2 (germline): LGHNA, YNFKEQ. The junction had 4 bases not matched to a gene; V was cut back by 1 base and J by 2 bases. CDR3 loop: CASSQVGQGPYEQYF. The CDR3 DNA reads TGTGCCAGCAGCCAAGTAGGACAGGGCCCCTACGAGCAGTACTTC.

The V call is TRBV21-1, the J call TRBJ2-7; the table's D call, TRBD1, has no DNA check behind it. TRBV21-1 is an annotated pseudogene. CDR3 length: 20 amino acids. This CDR3 is CASSKADRAPRGGIPYEQYV. The CDR3 coding sequence is TGTGCCAGCAGCAAAGCAGACAGGGCTCCTCGAGGGGGGATACCCTACGAGCAGTACGTC.

The genes are TRBV5-1 and TRBJ2-7; D call uncertain. The CDR3 runs to 15 residues. Trimming cost V 4 bases and J 0 bases, with 14 bases left between them. Germline lookup yields CDR1 SGHRS and CDR2 YFSETQ. The CDR3 sequence: CASSLLPDASYEQYF. DNA for the CDR3: TGCGCCAGCAGCCTATTGCCGGACGCCTCCTACGAGCAGTACTTC.

There are a few counts of this clonotype. The CDR3 region has the DNA TGCAGTGCTAGAGATCTCCGGGGGGTCTACAATGAGCAGTTCTTC. It encodes CSARDLRGVYNEQFF. V is TRBV20-1 and J is TRBJ2-1; 7 bases map to TRBD2. This CDR3 comprises 15 residues. From germline, CDR1 is DFQATT and CDR2 SNEGSKA (reference sequence). With 0 bases clipped from V and 3 bases from J, the junction kept 5 bases outside the gene matches.

The sample holds a few counts of this clonotype. V usage is TRBV5-1 and J usage is TRBJ2-3, with 10 bases lining up with TRBD1. CDR1 and CDR2 from the germline V gene are SGHRS and YFSETQ. V lost 3 bases, J lost 6 bases, and 10 bases stayed unmatched. This CDR3 comprises 16 residues. The CDR3 protein is CASSSETGGPMDTQYF. DNA for the CDR3: TGCGCCAGCAGCTCCGAGACAGGGGGCCCCATGGATACGCAGTATTTT.